These 25 T cell receptor beta chains originate from one sample sequenced in a study of blood T cell repertoires in COVID-19. TCRdb's table, derived via immunoSEQ multiplex PCR, lists solely in-frame clones and lacks some. Of 5,000 to 5,500 clones listed, roughly 84% are singletons. Sequenced material: peripheral blood. All receptors come from a woman of 80 years or more with acute or convalescent COVID-19.

The chain combines TRBV5-6 with TRBJ2-7, with no clear D. The CDR3 runs 13 residues. With 4 bases removed from V and 2 bases from J, the gap between germline ends came to 10 bases. From germline, CDR1 is SGHDT and CDR2 YYEEEE. CDR3 sequence (DNA): TGTGCCAGCAGCCGAACACAAGCCTACGAGCAGTACTTC. As protein: CASSRTQAYEQYF.

This chain uses TRBV5-1 with TRBJ2-7; the D gene is possibly TRBD2 (5 bases). The CDR3 is 15 amino acids. Trimming cost V 1 base and J 9 bases, with 20 bases left between them. Germline V gene lookup returns CDR1 SGHRS and CDR2 YFSETQ. DNA for the CDR3: TGCGCCAGCAGCTTGTACGGGGTAGGAAGCTCGGCGCAGTACTTC. Residues: CASSLYGVGSSAQYF.

The chain uses TRBV12-3 or TRBV12-4 and TRBJ1-1; tentatively, D is TRBD1 (5 bases). This CDR3 is built from 11 residues. The germline V and J ends were trimmed by 3 bases and 7 bases, with 6 bases remaining between them. The CDR3 DNA sequence: TGTGCCAGCAGTTTCGGGGGTGAAGCTTTCTTT. This translates into CASSFGGEAFF.

The V gene is TRBV5-3, the J gene TRBJ1-6, with D maybe TRBD1 (5 bases). TRBV5-3 is designated an ORF whose function remains uncertain. V was cut by 0 bases and J by 7 bases, with 23 bases left in between. The CDR3 loop spans 19 amino acids. The CDR3 DNA is TGTGCCAGAAGCTTGGTTGGGCGGGGACTTTATCGAGGGAATTCACCCCTCCACTTT. As protein: CARSLVGRGLYRGNSPLHF.

The V call is TRBV6-5, the J call TRBJ1-4; maybe TRBD1 (5 bases). V lost 2 bases and J lost 7, with 11 bases in between. This CDR3 contains 14 residues. Germline CDR1 reads MNHEY; CDR2 reads SVGAGI. CDR3 sequence reads: CASSYGGEGEKLFF. Written as DNA, the CDR3 is TGTGCCAGCAGTTACGGAGGGGAGGGTGAAAAACTGTTTTTT.

This chain uses TRBV28 with TRBJ1-5; unclear D gene. Trimming stripped 6 bases from V and 3 bases from J, with 18 bases between. The germline V gene encodes CDR1 MDHEN and CDR2 SYDVKM. CDR3 length: 16 residues. Here the CDR3 DNA reads TGTGCCAGCAGACGTAACCCAAGGGAGTACAATCAGCCCCAGCATTTT. This encodes CASRRNPREYNQPQHF.

The chain carries TRBV2 and TRBJ1-3; D remains unclear. The CDR3 spans 15 residues. Looked up from germline, CDR1 is SNHLY and CDR2 is FYNNEI. With 4 bases removed from V and 4 bases from J, the gap between germline ends came to 14 bases. The CDR3 reads CASSVYGAAGNTIYF. In DNA form, the CDR3 reads TGTGCCAGCAGTGTATATGGAGCTGCCGGAAACACCATATATTTT.

The CDR3 is CASSPSGGNYNTQYF. The CDR3 nucleotides read TGTGCCAGCAGTCCGAGCGGGGGGAACTACAATACGCAGTATTTT. The rearrangement uses TRBV2 and TRBJ2-3; 9 nucleotides line up with TRBD2. With V trimmed by 5 bases and J by 7 bases, 10 bases remained unmatched. The CDR3 runs 15 residues. Per the germline V gene, CDR1 is SNHLY and CDR2 is FYNNEI.

The V call is TRBV7-6, the J call TRBJ1-1, with TRBD1 as a possible D gene (6 bases). Germline-derived CDR1 and CDR2 are SGHVS and FNYEAQ. Trimming removed 1 base at V and 0 bases at J, with 9 bases between. This CDR3 has 15 amino acids. The CDR3 region has the DNA TGTGCCAGCAGCTTAGAGGGACACATGAACACTGAAGCTTTCTTT. It codes for CASSLEGHMNTEAFF.

The V call is TRBV5-1, the J call TRBJ2-7; the match to TRBD1 covers 8 bases. Looked up from germline, CDR1 is SGHRS and CDR2 is YFSETQ. This CDR3 has 14 residues. Losses at the gene ends were 4 bases for V and 7 bases for J; bases not matched to a gene: 10. The CDR3 bases are TGCGCCAGCAGCGGAAGAGGACAGGGAGAGGAGCAGTACTTC. Its protein product is CASSGRGQGEEQYF.

This chain uses TRBV7-2 with TRBJ2-1, with 9 bases matching TRBD2. The germline gives CDR1 SGHTA, CDR2 FQGNSA. CDR3 size: 14 residues. Germline trimming cut 4 bases from V and 4 bases from J; bases unmatched to any gene: 2. The CDR3 region has the DNA TGTGCCAGCAGCTCTCTAGCGGGGTACAATGAGCAGTTCTTC. Translated: CASSSLAGYNEQFF.

The chain couples TRBV4-2 to TRBJ1-4; D is uncertain. V lost 0 bases and J lost 8, with 7 bases in between. Germline CDR1 LGHNA, CDR2 YNFKEQ. CDR3 length: 13 amino acids. The CDR3 region is CASSQDPGEKLFF. The DNA for the CDR3 is TGTGCCAGCAGCCAAGATCCGGGGGAAAAACTGTTTTTT.

The chain joins TRBV2 to TRBJ2-5; 12 nucleotides match TRBD1. CDR1 and CDR2 (germline): SNHLY, FYNNEI. This CDR3 is built from 17 residues. The V gene end was trimmed by 6 bases and the J gene end by 5 bases; junction bases not matched to a gene: 13. This CDR3 is CASRAGQGAQLGETQYF. DNA for the CDR3: TGTGCCAGCAGGGCGGGACAGGGGGCCCAGCTTGGGGAGACCCAGTACTTC.

The V and J genes are TRBV5-4 and TRBJ2-7; a possible D gene is TRBD1 (5 bases). The V gene lost 3 bases and the J gene lost 6 bases, with 10 bases spanning the gap. The CDR3 sequence is 12 residues long. From germline, CDR1 is SGHNT and CDR2 YYREEE (reference sequence). CDR3 sequence reads: CASSSRRAEQYF. The CDR3 DNA sequence: TGTGCCAGCAGCTCCCGCAGGGCCGAGCAGTACTTC.

The CDR3 here is CASSQAGGNQPQHF. Written as DNA, the CDR3 is TGTGCCAGCAGCCAAGCAGGGGGCAATCAGCCCCAGCATTTT. The chain joins TRBV14 to TRBJ1-5; weak D call: TRBD1 (6 bases). This CDR3 comprises 14 residues. Germline lookup yields CDR1 SGHDN and CDR2 FVKESK. V lost 1 base, J lost 2 bases, and 6 bases lay in between.

The rearrangement links TRBV3-1 (or the pseudogene TRBV3-2) to TRBJ2-5, with a tentative D call TRBD1 (6 bases). CDR1 is LGHDT, CDR2 YNNKEL, per germline (reference sequence). Trimming removed 4 bases at V and 3 bases at J, with 12 bases between. The CDR3 has 14 residues. The DNA of the CDR3 is TGTGCCAGCAGCCCCGACTCAGGGGAAGAGACCCAGTACTTC. It encodes CASSPDSGEETQYF.

The chain employs TRBV11-3 and TRBJ2-3, with a weak D call TRBD2 (6 bases). V lost 6 bases and J lost 4, with 14 bases in between. Germline V lookup: CDR1 SGHNT, CDR2 YENEEA. The CDR3 has 14 residues. The CDR3 protein is CASSWRESADTQYF. The CDR3 bases are TGTGCCAGCAGTTGGAGGGAAAGCGCAGATACGCAGTATTTT. Full variable domain (remainder filled in from reference TRBV11-3 and TRBJ2-3): EAGVVQSPRYKIIEKKQPVAFWCNPISGHNTLYWYLQNLGQGPELLIRYENEEAVDDSQLPKDRFSAERLKGVDSTLKIQPAELGDSAVYLCASSWRESADTQYFGPGTRLTVL.

This rearrangement joins TRBV6-5 to TRBJ2-1; D is possibly TRBD2 (5 bases). V was cut by 9 bases and J by 8 bases, with 17 bases left in between. Germline CDR1 and CDR2: MNHEY and SVGAGI. The CDR3 extends over 13 amino acids. The CDR3 nucleotides are TGTGCCAGTACCCGGACTGCGAGAGATGAGCAGTTCTTC. Its translation is CASTRTARDEQFF.

This chain joins TRBV10-2 and TRBJ1-1; 11 bases are shared with TRBD1. The CDR3 length is 17 residues. The trim removed 6 bases at V and 3 bases at J, leaving 12 bases unmatched. Germline values: CDR1 WSHSY, CDR2 SAAADI. CDR3 sequence (DNA): TGCGCCAGCAGCTACTTAAACTGGACAGGGGGCTACACTGAAGCTTTCTTT. It yields the protein CASSYLNWTGGYTEAFF.

V is TRBV2 and J is TRBJ2-7, with 9 bases fitting TRBD2. This CDR3 spans 14 amino acids. Germline values: CDR1 SNHLY, CDR2 FYNNEI. V lost 5 bases and J lost 0; bases outside the gene matches: 2. CDR3 DNA: TGTGCCAGCAGTTTAGCGGGGGTCTCCTACGAGCAGTACTTC. Amino acid sequence: CASSLAGVSYEQYF. Full variable domain (outside the CDR3, taken from reference TRBV2 and TRBJ2-7): EPEVTQTPSHQVTQMGQEVILRCVPISNHLYFYWYRQILGQKVEFLVSFYNNEISEKSEIFDDQFSVERPDGSNFTLKIRSTKLEDSAMYFCASSLAGVSYEQYFGPGTRLTVT.

V and J are TRBV11-2 and TRBJ2-5, with TRBD2 matching over 10 bases. This CDR3 comprises 15 residues. Germline CDR1 SGHAT, CDR2 FQNNGV. Trimming took 3 bases from V and 2 from J; bases not matched to a gene: 3. The CDR3 nucleotides read TGTGCCAGCAGCTTCAGCGGGGGGGCACAAGAGACCCAGTACTTC. Protein: CASSFSGGAQETQYF.

V gene TRBV11-3 combines with J gene TRBJ2-2, with D maybe TRBD1 (5 bases). Trimming cost V 1 base and J 3 bases, with 9 bases left between them. Germline lookup yields CDR1 SGHNT and CDR2 YENEEA. The CDR3 totals 15 residues. CDR3 DNA sequence: TGTGCCAGCAGCTTAGGCCAGGGTGACACCGGGGAGCTGTTTTTT. This translates into CASSLGQGDTGELFF.

V gene TRBV11-3 combines with J gene TRBJ1-2; 9 bases are a match to TRBD1. V gave up 8 bases and J gave up 4 bases; unmatched junction bases: 5. Germline CDR1 is SGHNT and CDR2 is YENEEA. CDR3 size: 13 residues. CDR3 in amino acids: CASAEGQGYGYTF. The CDR3 bases are TGTGCCAGCGCCGAGGGACAGGGCTATGGCTACACCTTC.

The gene calls are TRBV11-2 and TRBJ1-2; D possibly corresponds to TRBD1 (6 bases). The V gene lost 7 bases and the J gene lost 7 bases, with 31 bases spanning the gap. The CDR3 is made up of 18 amino acids. Germline lookup yields CDR1 SGHAT and CDR2 FQNNGV. CDR3 loop: CASTPARGGPFRESGYTF. The CDR3 DNA follows: TGTGCCAGCACCCCGGCGAGGGGGGGCCCCTTCAGGGAGTCTGGCTACACCTTC.

This chain links TRBV2 with TRBJ2-1; 7 nucleotides align to TRBD2. The CDR3 length is 15 residues. The J segment lost 5 bases and the V segment lost 6 bases, leaving 10 bases of the junction unmatched. Germline CDR1 reads SNHLY; CDR2 reads FYNNEI. The CDR3 reads CASRVGGGTHNEQFF. CDR3 bases: TGTGCCAGCAGGGTTGGCGGGGGAACCCACAATGAGCAGTTCTTC.